This T cell receptor beta chain was obtained from a study of control samples from healthy donors and cancer patients (dated by TCRdb to 2020 to 2021). There are 15 amino acids in the CDR3, from cysteine to phenylalanine inclusive. Solely the CDR3 DNA is kept, with 45 bases framed from the first base. The germline V gene yields MNHEY for CDR1 and SVGAGI for CDR2. V lost 0 bases and J lost 0 bases, and the count of bases not matched to a germline gene is 1. Library preparation was by the immunoSEQ multiplex PCR assay. Not all clones reach the TCRdb copy of this immuneACCESS table, which keeps in-frame sequences only. Checked studies attribute under half of the gap to unresolved V genes and leave the rest unexplained. The sample has 120,000 or so clones on record, about 90% of them singletons. Roughly 2% of the sample is taken by the ten largest. About this clone itself: Which antigen it targets is not known. Base qualities are missing; no much larger clone stands one base away.

The chain employs TRBV6-5 and TRBJ1-1; 7 central bases correspond to TRBD1. The TCR was taken from a man between 18 and 29 years old in good health. What was sequenced was blood. For the CDR3, the sequence is CASSYSGQLNTEAFF. The base sequence is TGTGCCAGCAGTTACTCGGGACAGTTGAACACTGAAGCTTTCTTT.